Listed below are T cell receptor beta chains from one sample, sequenced in a study of blood T cell repertoires in COVID-19. Clones were sequenced by immunoSEQ multiplex PCR, and TCRdb holds only the in-frame ones, with some missing. The table lists 450,000 to 500,000 clones, approximately 85% of them singletons, with about 3.2% in the top ten. The specimen was peripheral blood. The receptors derive from a human donor in a cohort sampled during active COVID-19. Both conserved end residues are part of each CDR3. Each record gives: V gene, CDR3 protein.

v_call: TRBV4-1; cdr3_aa: CASSQDRGRAGTGELFF
v_call: TRBV7-8; cdr3_aa: CASTSSGKETQYF
v_call: TRBV18; cdr3_aa: CASSGQAYEQYF
v_call: TRBV11-2; cdr3_aa: CASSLGGGASPYEQYF
v_call: TRBV5-4; cdr3_aa: CASRREATSTDTQYF
v_call: TRBV3-1/TRBV3-2; cdr3_aa: CASSQKTSGRAGVADTQYF
v_call: TRBV21-1; cdr3_aa: CASSRTCPGTGNSEKLFF
v_call: TRBV29-1; cdr3_aa: CSVSRGYYNEQFF
v_call: TRBV5-1; cdr3_aa: CASRSGSSYEQYF
v_call: TRBV9; cdr3_aa: CASSTNEGVGYGYTF
v_call: TRBV28; cdr3_aa: CASSQNRLAGVEETQYF
v_call: TRBV7-2; cdr3_aa: CASSLGGSGKAFF
v_call: TRBV14; cdr3_aa: CASSQGGSVTYNEQFF
v_call: TRBV6-5; cdr3_aa: CASKLLRGFYGYTF
v_call: TRBV7-7; cdr3_aa: CASSLGQGTTYEQYF
v_call: TRBV7-2; cdr3_aa: CASSLLRAGYEQYF
v_call: TRBV6-1; cdr3_aa: CASSEVTAGEETQYF
v_call: TRBV14; cdr3_aa: CASSQDRGRGNEQFF
v_call: TRBV12-3/TRBV12-4; cdr3_aa: CASSFHINEQFF
v_call: TRBV5-1; cdr3_aa: CASSRDRSNTEAFF
v_call: TRBV21-1; cdr3_aa: CASSKVGGADPNYGYTF
v_call: TRBV15; cdr3_aa: CATSLLDRNPYEQYF
v_call: TRBV5-1; cdr3_aa: CASSSRQREADTQYF
v_call: TRBV28; cdr3_aa: CASSPSSYNSPLHF
v_call: TRBV3-1/TRBV3-2; cdr3_aa: CASSRQGAYYEQYF
v_call: TRBV9; cdr3_aa: CASSVRGLDHEQYF
v_call: TRBV10-3; cdr3_aa: CAISEAGSNYEQYF
v_call: TRBV7-9; cdr3_aa: CASSLRQGEPEQYF
v_call: TRBV11-2; cdr3_aa: CASSVSGGNEAFF
v_call: TRBV27; cdr3_aa: CASSLFSGQRVYTQYF
v_call: TRBV19; cdr3_aa: CASTLTGMGTEAFF
v_call: TRBV25-1; cdr3_aa: CASSDTQWLGNTGELFF
v_call: TRBV7-9; cdr3_aa: CASSPYGQTFHYEQYF
v_call: TRBV2; cdr3_aa: CASSERAGGAYGYTF
v_call: TRBV3-1/TRBV3-2; cdr3_aa: CASSHGLAGVMTGELFF
v_call: TRBV5-4; cdr3_aa: CASSSQLAGALEQYF
v_call: TRBV10-3; cdr3_aa: CAISESVFGDSSGNTIYF
v_call: TRBV7-9; cdr3_aa: CASSRQTGKDTEAFF
v_call: TRBV5-1; cdr3_aa: CASSLAPTDTGYGYTF
v_call: TRBV11-2; cdr3_aa: CASSLESVDTQYF
v_call: TRBV7-3; cdr3_aa: CASSSGASGSRPDTQYF
v_call: TRBV3-1/TRBV3-2; cdr3_aa: CASSRENIQYF
v_call: TRBV4-3; cdr3_aa: CASSQDPGIVGSPLHF
v_call: TRBV5-8; cdr3_aa: CASSLRQRNTEAFF
v_call: TRBV5-1; cdr3_aa: CASSFLAGDPTDTQYF
v_call: TRBV3-1/TRBV3-2; cdr3_aa: CASSQTGLDSYEQYF
v_call: TRBV19; cdr3_aa: CASSMPDRESYGYTF
v_call: TRBV5-1; cdr3_aa: CASSLGRGLAGIYEQYF
v_call: TRBV19; cdr3_aa: CASSGGGDTGELFF
v_call: TRBV18; cdr3_aa: CASSWGDTGELFF